Presented here are 16 T cell receptor beta chains from one specimen sequenced in a study of cytomegalovirus exposure and HLA in healthy donors (dated 2017 in TCRdb). Libraries were built with the immunoSEQ multiplex PCR assay. A mixture of 60 forward primers for TCR Vbeta segments and 13 reverse primers for TCR Jbeta segments was used in the multiplex PCR. Sourced from immuneACCESS, this table was stored by TCRdb with only in-frame sequences that have V and J called. A share of the clones is absent; for the studies checked, an unresolved V gene accounts for under half, and the remainder has no known explanation. This sample is represented by fewer than 80,000 clones; roughly four fifths of them were singletons. Together, the top ten hold around 10% of the sample. The sample comprised PBMCs. The receptor source for this set is a woman aged 55-75 years in good health and CMV-seropositive.

J is TRBJ2-3 and V is TRBV18; TRBD2 agrees at 7 bases. Germline CDR1 reads KGHSH; CDR2 reads LQKENI. Losses at the gene ends were 0 bases for V and 5 bases for J; bases not matched to a gene: 5. This CDR3 has 15 amino acids. The CDR3 protein is CASSPPSGRGDTQYF. In nucleotides, the CDR3 is TGTGCCAGCTCACCACCTTCTGGGAGGGGAGATACGCAGTATTTT. Looking up the rest from reference TRBV18 and TRBJ2-3 gives the full variable domain: NAGVMQNPRHLVRRRGQEARLRCSPMKGHSHVYWYRQLPEEGLKFMVYLQKENIIDESGMPKERFSAEFPKEGPSILRIQQVVRGDSAAYFCASSPPSGRGDTQYFGPGTRLTVL.

The genes are TRBV5-1 and TRBJ2-3; the D is unclear. Germline values: CDR1 SGHRS, CDR2 YFSETQ. The CDR3 length is 12 residues. The V end was cut by 4 bases, the J end by 6 bases, with 9 bases between. Here the CDR3 reads CASSIEPDTQYF. The CDR3 DNA sequence: TGCGCCAGCAGCATTGAGCCGGATACGCAGTATTTT.

This clone was observed a few times. The rearrangement joins TRBV10-3 to TRBJ1-2; tentatively, D is TRBD1 (6 bases). Trimming cost V 0 bases and J 5 bases, with 13 bases left between them. The CDR3 contains 15 residues. Germline V lookup: CDR1 ENHRY, CDR2 SYGVKD. The CDR3: CAISESRGAEYGYTF. In DNA form, the CDR3 reads TGTGCCATCAGTGAGTCCAGGGGCGCTGAATATGGCTACACCTTC.

V usage is TRBV6-1 and J usage is TRBJ2-1; TRBD2 is a possible D gene (6 bases). The CDR3 spans 15 residues. Trimming removed 3 bases from V and 4 bases from J, with 13 bases in between. Germline V gene data show CDR1 as MNHNS and CDR2 as SASEGT. CDR3 region: CASSDDRGSYNEQFF. CDR3 coding DNA: TGTGCCAGCAGTGATGATCGGGGGAGTTACAATGAGCAGTTCTTC.

This sequence joins TRBV5-1 and TRBJ1-1, with a tentative D call TRBD1 (6 bases). The V end was cut by 0 bases, the J end by 4 bases, with 13 bases between. CDR3 length: 15 amino acids. Germline V gene lookup returns CDR1 SGHRS and CDR2 YFSETQ. The CDR3 is CASSLVVGGPTEAFF. The CDR3 nucleotides read TGCGCCAGCAGCTTGGTTGTAGGGGGACCCACTGAAGCTTTCTTT.

The chain joins TRBV7-9 to TRBJ2-7, with 11 positions matching TRBD2. The CDR3 has 15 residues. Germline V gene sequence: CDR1 SEHNR, CDR2 FQNEAQ (reference sequence). Losses at the gene ends were 4 bases for V and 7 bases for J; bases not matched to a gene: 9. The CDR3 spells CASSSSGLAVWEQYF. The CDR3 DNA follows: TGTGCCAGCAGCTCCTCGGGACTAGCGGTTTGGGAGCAGTACTTC.

The chain is built from TRBV19 and TRBJ1-3; D is undetermined. The V gene's germline CDR1 is LNHDA and CDR2 SQIVND (reference sequence). The V gene lost 7 bases and the J gene lost 1 base, with 17 bases spanning the gap. There are 16 residues in the CDR3. CDR3 residues: CASTGLRTRSGNTIYF. The CDR3 DNA follows: TGTGCCAGTACCGGTCTGAGAACCCGGTCTGGAAACACCATATATTTT.

This clone came up a few times. The rearrangement links TRBV6-5 to TRBJ2-7; 9 bases match TRBD1. Germline-derived CDR1 and CDR2 are MNHEY and SVGAGI. The V gene end was trimmed by 5 bases and the J gene end by 3 bases; junction bases not matched to a gene: 5. CDR3 length: 14 residues. CDR3 amino acids: CASSTGQGIYEQYF. The CDR3 nucleotides are TGTGCCAGCAGTACGGGACAGGGAATCTACGAGCAGTACTTC.

The chain's CDR3 is CAISALDREPGYTF. The CDR3 DNA reads as TGTGCCATCAGTGCCCTTGACAGGGAACCTGGCTACACCTTC. This chain links TRBV10-3 with TRBJ1-2; 7 positions match TRBD1. This CDR3 contains 14 residues. The V segment lost 4 bases and the J segment 7 bases; nucleotides outside the gene matches: 9. Per the germline V gene, CDR1 is ENHRY and CDR2 is SYGVKD.

The chain has TRBV14 and TRBJ1-1; tentatively, D is TRBD1 (6 bases). The CDR3 is 13 residues long. Trimming took 4 bases from V and 3 from J, leaving 9 bases between them. Germline assignment: CDR1 SGHDN and CDR2 FVKESK. The CDR3 reads CASSLRGYTEAFF. CDR3 in DNA: TGTGCCAGCAGCCTTAGGGGGTACACTGAAGCTTTCTTT.

The V and J genes are TRBV12-5 and TRBJ1-2, with 7 bases identical to TRBD1. This CDR3 region has 15 residues. Losses at the gene ends were 4 bases for V and 2 bases for J; bases not matched to a gene: 7. Germline V gene sequence: CDR1 LGHNT, CDR2 FRNRAP. This chain's CDR3 is CASGWSGGRNYGYTF. The CDR3 coding sequence is TGTGCTAGTGGTTGGTCAGGGGGTCGCAACTATGGCTACACCTTC. Filled out from reference TRBV12-5 and TRBJ1-2, the complete variable domain reads DARVTQTPRHKVTEMGQEVTMRCQPILGHNTVFWYRQTMMQGLELLAYFRNRAPLDDSGMPKDRFSAEMPDATLATLKIQPSEPRDSAVYFCASGWSGGRNYGYTFGSGTRLTVV.

This clone has only a few counts. The CDR3: CASSGTGVTEAFF. The CDR3 coding sequence is TGTGCCAGCAGTGGGACAGGGGTCACTGAAGCTTTCTTT. The chain links TRBV6-1 to TRBJ1-1; 9 positions agree with TRBD1. Germline-derived CDR1 and CDR2 are MNHNS and SASEGT. The V segment lost 4 bases and the J segment 4 bases; nucleotides outside the gene matches: 1. This CDR3 has 13 residues.

The rearrangement joins TRBV6-5 to TRBJ1-6; D ambiguous. V lost 6 bases, J lost 13 bases, and 13 bases lay in between. The CDR3 sequence is 12 residues long. The germline V gene has CDR1 MNHEY and CDR2 SVGAGI. The CDR3 sequence is CASRPPGFPLHF. Here the CDR3 DNA reads TGTGCCAGCAGACCCCCGGGGTTCCCCCTCCACTTT.

The V call is TRBV6-1, the J call TRBJ2-3; TRBD2 agrees at 13 bases. Germline V gene sequence: CDR1 MNHNS, CDR2 SASEGT. CDR3 length equals 17 residues. J lost 1 base, V lost 4 bases, and 5 bases had no gene match. The CDR3 here is CASSAGLAGIGTDTQYF. In DNA, the CDR3 is TGTGCCAGCAGTGCGGGACTAGCGGGAATAGGCACAGATACGCAGTATTTT.

The CDR3 coding sequence is TGTGCCAGCAGCGAGGGACAGGGGCGCACCGGGGAGCTGTTTTTT. It translates to CASSEGQGRTGELFF. The chain joins TRBV7-6 to TRBJ2-2; the match to TRBD1 covers 10 bases. The germline V gene encodes CDR1 SGHVS and CDR2 FNYEAQ. J gave up 4 bases and V 5 bases, and 4 bases lay outside the gene matches. The CDR3 totals 15 residues.

A single count supports this clone. This chain joins TRBV7-8 and TRBJ1-6; D may be TRBD1 (5 bases). The CDR3 sequence is 15 residues long. In germline, CDR1 is SGHVS, CDR2 FQNEAQ. V was clipped by 3 bases and J by 4 bases, with 10 bases between them. The CDR3 here is CASSFDRQYNSPLHF. The CDR3 DNA is TGTGCCAGCAGCTTCGATCGACAGTATAATTCACCCCTCCACTTT.